The following is a TCR beta chain sequence with its context. Its specificity is not known. The CDR3 is made up of 14 amino acids. The V and J ends lost 0 bases and 6 bases respectively, with 7 bases between them. The germline V gene has CDR1 SGHRS and CDR2 YFSETQ. The assay was immunoSEQ multiplex PCR, and TCRdb's table has in-frame clones only and misses some. The sample has over 85,000 clones; 80% to 95% are singletons. This entry belongs to a study of OX40 agonist ivuxolimab in advanced cancers. Study-level results: At 0.1-3.0 mg/kg, partial responders had clonal expansion among the lowest observed. Mean expanded clone counts were higher in CD8+ than CD4+ T cells.

The receptor's source is an adult with an advanced solid tumor such as melanoma, head and neck, liver or kidney cancer. Material: CD4+ or CD8+ T cells sorted from blood, obtained in a trial of the OX40 agonist ivuxolimab. The chain links TRBV5-1 to TRBJ1-6, with D possibly TRBD1 on 6 matching bases. The CDR3, as DNA: TGCGCCAGCAGCTTGGACAGGGCTAATTCACCCCTCCACTTT. Translated: CASSLDRANSPLHF. The full variable domain, completed using reference TRBV5-1 and TRBJ1-6, is KAGVTQTPRYLIKTRGQQVTLSCSPISGHRSVSWYQQTPGQGLQFLFEYFSETQRNKGNFPGRFSGRQFSNSRSEMNVSTLELGDSALYLCASSLDRANSPLHFGNGTRLTVT.